The following is a T cell receptor (beta chain) sequence with its context. Assay used: immunoSEQ multiplex PCR; TCRdb lists only in-frame clones, some missing. The data contain 5,000 or so clones, 70% to 75% of them singletons. The data are from a study of immune evolution from preneoplasia to lung adenocarcinoma. CDR3 length equals 15 residues. Germline CDR1 is GTSNPN and CDR2 is SVGIG (reference sequence). The ends were cut back, 1 base at V and 1 base at J, with 10 bases in the middle. Sequencing input: FFPE lung adenocarcinoma in situ tissue. This sequence was found in a person aged 60-80 years with lung adenocarcinoma. The gene calls are TRBV30 and TRBJ2-2; maybe TRBD2 (5 bases). CDR3 protein: CAWSAGIVNTGELFF. CDR3 bases: TGTGCCTGGAGTGCCGGGATCGTGAACACCGGGGAGCTGTTTTTT. The complete variable domain, with remaining parts taken from reference TRBV30 and TRBJ2-2, reads SQTIHQWPATLVQPVGSPLSLECTVEGTSNPNLYWYRQAAGRGLQLLFYSVGIGQISSEVPQNLSASRPQDRQFILSSKKLLLSDSGFYLCAWSAGIVNTGELFFGEGSRLTVL.